These 8 T cell receptor beta chains came from one sample sequenced in a study of vaccination and CD4 T cells after COVID-19 (dated by TCRdb to 2022 to 2024). No antigens are known for them. The treatment or condition label of this sample denotes: approximately 10-day PBMC culture with coronavirus spike peptide pools or control peptides (ViraFEST assay). The library was prepared using PCR. Sequencing was performed on an Illumina iSeq 100. DNA from cultured CD4+ T cells underwent TCR sequencing with the Oncomine TCR Beta short-read assay at the Johns Hopkins FTIC core. TCRdb's own reprocessing of the public reads used fastp at Q25 and MiXCR and kept productive beta chains. Rows with one shared CDR3 protein collapse into an entry with the most common genes and DNA. The sample table records about 25,000 distinct CDR3 sequences; approximately 49% of these occur just once. The leading ten clones occupy roughly 6% of the sample.

The sample was CD4+ T cells from blood, cultured in vitro. The receptors derive from a human donor who had recovered from COVID-19.

This chain joins TRBV11-2 and TRBJ1-2; D may be TRBD1 (5 bases). With 0 bases removed from V and 10 bases from J, the gap between germline ends came to 15 bases. Germline CDR1 reads SGHAT; CDR2 reads FQNNGV. This CDR3 region has 14 residues. The CDR3 bases are TGTGCCAGCAGCTTAGAGTGGGGGGTGGATGACTACACCTTC. This translates into CASSLEWGVDDYTF.

The genes are TRBV27 and TRBJ2-7; 7 bases agree with TRBD1. Trimming cost V 5 bases and J 1 base; bases outside gene matches: 11. From germline, CDR1 is MNHEY and CDR2 SMNVEV (reference sequence). The CDR3 runs 16 residues. The CDR3: CASSPRVGGASYEQYF. The DNA of the CDR3 is TGTGCCAGCAGTCCCCGCGTAGGGGGCGCTTCCTACGAGCAGTACTTC.

The sample holds one count of this clonotype. It is unclear where the CDR3 begins or ends on the DNA, so no DNA is shown, and the CDR3 is as TCRdb lists it. The chain has TRBV21-1 and TRBJ2-3; TRBD1, as called in the table, went unchecked against the DNA. TRBV21-1 is assigned pseudogene status. The CDR3 region is 18 residues in length, termini included. This CDR3 reads CASSKVGSGTGFTDTQYF.

The V and J genes are TRBV20-1 and TRBJ1-5; D is possibly TRBD1 (6 bases). V was cut by 6 bases and J by 0 bases, with 27 bases left in between. This CDR3 is built from 19 residues. In germline, CDR1 is DFQATT, CDR2 SNEGSKA (reference sequence). The CDR3 region is CSAQGIAGQGPNSNQPQHF. Here the CDR3 DNA reads TGCAGTGCACAGGGAATAGCGGGTCAGGGTCCAAATAGCAATCAGCCCCAGCATTTT.

This chain connects TRBV11-3 to TRBJ1-3, with TRBD1 matching over 10 bases. Germline values: CDR1 SGHNT, CDR2 YENEEA. CDR3 size: 14 residues. V was pared by 5 bases and J by 5 bases, with 3 bases of the junction left unmatched. The CDR3 DNA reads TGTGCCAGCAGCCGGGACAGGGGAAGAAACACCATATATTTT. It yields the protein CASSRDRGRNTIYF.

The V gene is TRBV12-3 or TRBV12-4, the J gene TRBJ2-2; tentative D call: TRBD2 (5 bases). This CDR3 region has 13 residues. The V and J ends lost 3 bases and 3 bases respectively, with 5 bases between them. CDR3 sequence (DNA): TGTGCCAGCAGTTTCGGGGACACCGGGGAGCTGTTTTTT. Translated: CASSFGDTGELFF.

The rearrangement uses TRBV7-9 and TRBJ2-1; weak D call: TRBD2 (6 bases). Trimming left V 1 base short and J 3 bases short, with 7 bases between. From germline, CDR1 is SEHNR and CDR2 FQNEAQ (reference sequence). The CDR3 is 14 amino acids. The CDR3 sequence is CASSLGSGYNEQFF. CDR3 bases: TGTGCCAGCAGCTTAGGTAGCGGCTACAATGAGCAGTTCTTC.

This chain links TRBV7-7 with TRBJ2-2, with D perhaps given as TRBD1 or TRBD2 (5 bases each). Germline assignment: CDR1 SSHAT and CDR2 FNYEAQ (reference sequence). V lost 5 bases and J 0 bases, leaving 10 bases between the germline ends. The CDR3 is made up of 15 amino acids. The CDR3 bases are TGTGCCAGCAGCCGAGGGGCTGCGAACACCGGGGAGCTGTTTTTT. Protein sequence: CASSRGAANTGELFF.